This TCR beta chain was identified during a study of blood T cell repertoires in COVID-19. This CDR3 contains 14 residues. Germline V gene sequence: CDR1 LNHNV, CDR2 YYDKDF (reference sequence). The V and J ends lost 3 bases and 4 bases respectively, with 10 bases between them. Sequencing was performed with immunoSEQ multiplex PCR; in TCRdb, only in-frame clones are kept and a portion is missing. The table shows around 93,000 clones, with approximately 87% occurring only once. This rearrangement joins TRBV15 to TRBJ1-5; tentatively, D is TRBD1 (5 bases). This clonotype was obtained from a human donor in a cohort sampled during active COVID-19. Material for sequencing was peripheral blood. CDR3 sequence: CATSRLGDNQPQHF. In DNA form, the CDR3 reads TGTGCCACCAGCAGGTTAGGGGATAATCAGCCCCAGCATTTT.